This is a list of T cell receptor beta chains from one sample in a study of neurological immune-mediated disorders. MiXCR, applied by TCRdb to the 5' RACE reads, yields one record per CDR3 protein. This sample has roughly 100,000 distinct CDR3 sequences, with 11% found just once. The sample taken for sequencing was PBMCs. Receptors originate from a female donor with HTLV-1-associated myelopathy (HAM/TSP). The CDR3 runs from the conserved cysteine through the conserved F or W. A D gene is named only where the DNA matches it firmly. Not every row has a clone size; where given, it reads once, few, many or a size class.

j_call clone_size d_call v_call cdr3_nt cdr3_aa
TRBJ2-4 many . TRBV6-6 TGTGCCAGCAGTTACGGTGCGTGGTCCAAAAACATTCAGTACTTC CASSYGAWSKNIQYF
TRBJ2-1 . . TRBV11-2 TGTGCCAGCAGCCGATATTCGTTGGAGGGTGGTAGCAATGAGCAGTTCTTC CASSRYSLEGGSNEQFF
TRBJ2-7 few TRBD1 TRBV6-6 TGTGCCTCAGGGGGTCCCTACGAGCAGTACTTC CASGGPYEQYF
TRBJ2-3 many TRBD2 TRBV5-1 TGCGCCAGCAGCTTGGGAGGACTAGCGGGGGGCCAAGGTTTCACAGATACGCAGTATTTT CASSLGGLAGGQGFTDTQYF
TRBJ2-3 many TRBD2 TRBV4-2 TGTGCCAGCAGCCAAGTAATAGCGGGGGGGGCCGGAGATACGCAGTATTTT CASSQVIAGGAGDTQYF
TRBJ2-7 many . TRBV20-1 TGCAGTGCTAGAGAAGGGACGCGCTACGAGCAGTACTTC CSAREGTRYEQYF
TRBJ2-3 many . TRBV11-3 TGTGCCAGCAGCTTAAGCCCCTCAGATACGCAGTATTTT CASSLSPSDTQYF
TRBJ1-4 . . TRBV3-1 TGTGCCAGCAGCCAAGACCCCGCAACTAATGAAAAACTGTTTTTT CASSQDPATNEKLFF
TRBJ2-7 . TRBD2 TRBV14 TGTGCCAGCAGCTCAAGACTAGCGGGGTGGCGTGTGGAGCAGTACTTC CASSSRLAGWRVEQYF
TRBJ2-5 many . TRBV5-1 TGCGCCAGCAGCTTGGCAGGGTTTGCTTTAGAGACCCAGTACTTC CASSLAGFALETQYF
TRBJ2-3 many TRBD2 TRBV5-1 TGCGCCAGCAGCCGGGCCCTAGCGGGGGGGAGCTCAGATACGCAGTATTTT CASSRALAGGSSDTQYF
TRBJ2-2 . TRBD2 TRBV5-1 TGCGCCAGCAGCCCCAACCTAGCGGGGGTCACCGGGGAGCTGTTTTTT CASSPNLAGVTGELFF
TRBJ2-1 many . TRBV5-1 TGCGCCAGCAGCTCGAACTCGTGGGGGCCCCATGAGCAGTTCTTC CASSSNSWGPHEQFF
TRBJ2-2 many . TRBV4-2 TGTGCCAGCAGACCTGAACCGGAGTCAGCCGGGGAGCTGTTTTTT CASRPEPESAGELFF
TRBJ2-2 . . TRBV12-3/TRBV12-4 TGTGCCAGCAGCCGAAGGCCTCTCACGTTCCCGAACACCGGGGAGCTGTTTTTT CASSRRPLTFPNTGELFF
TRBJ2-7 many TRBD1 TRBV18 TGTGCCAGCTCAAACCCACAGGGGTTCTACGAGCAGTACTTC CASSNPQGFYEQYF
TRBJ2-1 many . TRBV5-6 TGTGCCAGCAGCGCGTTCGCGGGAAATGAGCAGTTCTTC CASSAFAGNEQFF
TRBJ2-1 many TRBD2 TRBV5-1 TGCGCCAGCAGCTTGGTACCGGCGGGGGGAAGATCCAATGAGCAGTTCTTC CASSLVPAGGRSNEQFF
TRBJ2-7 many . TRBV28 TGTGCCAGCAGTGACATTTCCTACGAGCAGTACTTC CASSDISYEQYF
TRBJ1-6 many . TRBV20-1 TGCAGTGCTAGAGATTCAGGGCTCGGGAATTCACCCCTCCACTTT CSARDSGLGNSPLHF
TRBJ2-5 many TRBD2 TRBV20-1 TGCAGTGCTAGAGAAAGGCGGGGGACCAACCAAGAGACCCAGTACTTC CSARERRGTNQETQYF
TRBJ2-1 many TRBD2 TRBV11-2 TGTGCCAGCAGCTTTCTGCGGGGGACCTACAATGAGCAGTTCTTC CASSFLRGTYNEQFF
TRBJ1-5 few . TRBV6-1 TGTGCCAGCAGTGGGGAAAGGGGTCAGCCCCAGCATTTT CASSGERGQPQHF
TRBJ1-2 once . TRBV20-1 TGCAGTGCTAGCCTAGGGGCCGGCTATGGCTACACCTTC CSASLGAGYGYTF
TRBJ1-2 many . TRBV12-3/TRBV12-4 TGTGCCAGCAGTTTTCGCCCTCCGGGCTACACCTTC CASSFRPPGYTF
TRBJ2-7 . . TRBV12-5 TGTGCTAGTGGTTTGGTACCCACCGGCAGGGATGAGGACGAGCAGTACTTC CASGLVPTGRDEDEQYF
TRBJ1-1 few . TRBV7-8 TGTGCCAGCAGCAACGAAGGTAACACTGAAGCTTTCTTT CASSNEGNTEAFF
TRBJ2-7 many TRBD1 TRBV20-1 TGCAGTGCCGAAATACCGGGACAGGGGTACGAGCAGTACTTC CSAEIPGQGYEQYF
TRBJ2-3 many . TRBV12-3/TRBV12-4 TGTGCCAGCAGTGGACAACCCACAGATACGCAGTATTTT CASSGQPTDTQYF
TRBJ1-3 many TRBD1 TRBV5-1 TGCGCCAGCAGCATATCCACAGGGGCCAGCTCTGGAAACACCATATATTTT CASSISTGASSGNTIYF
TRBJ2-7 once . TRBV5-1 TGTGCCAGCAGCCTCACCGTGTCCGGCTCCTACGAGCAGTACTTC CASSLTVSGSYEQYF
TRBJ1-4 many . TRBV18 TGTGCCAGCTCACCACTCCGGCCGGGGCAGGGAGAAAAACTGTTTTTT CASSPLRPGQGEKLFF
TRBJ1-1 many . TRBV5-1 TGCGCCAGCACCGCCGCGCAGGGAGGGGGTATTACTGAAGCTTTCTTT CASTAAQGGGITEAFF
TRBJ2-3 . TRBD1 TRBV28 TGTGCCAGCAGGAAAGGGACAGCTACAGATACGCAGTATTTT CASRKGTATDTQYF
TRBJ2-7 medium-sized TRBD1 TRBV20-1 TGCAGTGCCCCGAAGCAGGGGGAAAAAAACGAGCAGTACTTC CSAPKQGEKNEQYF
TRBJ2-7 many TRBD1 TRBV5-1 TGCGCCAGCAGCGCCGGGACAGGGCGTTCCGAGCAGTACTTC CASSAGTGRSEQYF
TRBJ2-1 few TRBD2 TRBV7-2 TGTGCCAGCAGCCCCAGACTAGCGGGGGGGCTCAATGAGCAGTTCTTC CASSPRLAGGLNEQFF
TRBJ2-7 many . TRBV7-2 TGTGCCAGCAGCTTAGTCAGCGGGCCTTCTTCCTACGAGCAGTACTTC CASSLVSGPSSYEQYF
TRBJ2-3 . . TRBV12-3/TRBV12-4 TGTGCTAGCAGTTTCGCCTATACGCCGTATTTT CASSFAYTPYF
TRBJ2-3 many . TRBV20-1 TGCAGTGCCCCTCGGGGGACCGGTTCCACAGATACGCAGTATTTT CSAPRGTGSTDTQYF
TRBJ1-4 many . TRBV27 TGTGCCAGCAGTTTGTCTCTTGGGGCTAGACTGTTTTTT CASSLSLGARLFF
TRBJ2-5 . . TRBV15 TGTGCCACCAGCAGAGATGTTGGGACCCAGTACTTC CATSRDVGTQYF
TRBJ2-3 many TRBD2 TRBV20-1 TGCAGTGCTAGCCCTGGGACTAGCGGGGCGTCGAATACGCAGTATTTT CSASPGTSGASNTQYF
TRBJ1-2 many . TRBV5-1 TGCGCCAGCAGCTTGGACCCCGCCCGGGGCTACACCTTC CASSLDPARGYTF
TRBJ2-3 many . TRBV20-1 TGCAGTGCTAGTTCCAGTCATACGCAGTATTTT CSASSSHTQYF
TRBJ1-2 once . TRBV5-1 TGCGCCAGCAGCCCCGACAGAAGCTATGGCTACACCTTC CASSPDRSYGYTF
TRBJ1-1 many TRBD1 TRBV7-2 TGTGCCAGCAGACAAGGACAGGCGAACACTGAAGCTTTCTTT CASRQGQANTEAFF